This TCR beta chain was retrieved from a study of cytomegalovirus exposure and HLA in healthy donors. Amplification used 60 Vbeta primers and 13 Jbeta primers. The method was immunoSEQ multiplex PCR; TCRdb's version includes in-frame clones alone and lacks a portion of them. The sample consists of about 160,000 clones, about four fifths of them appearing once. Comment on this clone: Its antigen is unknown.

Study-wide findings and caveats: In a later analysis, a genetic analysis reported fewer productive-TCR N-insertions in an Asian-associated ancestry cluster than the cohort average. Listed as cytomegalovirus-associated were around 160 TCR beta chains. Earlier analysis found most TCR beta V segments productive about 87% or about 30% of the time.

Healthy bone marrow donors made up the donor group. The J segment lost 4 bases and the V segment lost 6 bases, leaving 12 bases of the junction unmatched. CDR3 size: 17 residues. Germline CDR1 and CDR2: MRHNA and SNTAGT. The chain is built from TRBV6-4 and TRBJ2-1; 10 positions agree with TRBD2. The receptor comes from a girl aged 5-17 years in good health and CMV-seropositive. Sequenced input: PBMCs. CDR3 sequence (DNA): TGTGCCAGCAGAGTGCTTCGACTAGCGGGCGCTTACAATGAGCAGTTCTTC. Translated, it gives CASRVLRLAGAYNEQFF.